In this sample, the clone carrying this TCR beta chain turned up a few times. CDR3 length equals 16 residues. These data are taken from a study of blood T cell repertoires in COVID-19. Measured with immunoSEQ multiplex PCR; TCRdb has only the in-frame clones, and not every one. Found here are fewer than 35,000 clones, approximately 79% of them singletons; the top ten hold under 2%. Material for sequencing was peripheral blood. The chain links TRBV21-1 to TRBJ2-1; TRBD2, the D gene given by the table, was not confirmed from the DNA. TRBV21-1 is a documented pseudogene. This sequence originates from a man of 80 years or more with active or convalescent COVID-19. This chain's CDR3 is CASSIGSVESYNEQFF. The CDR3 nucleotides read TGTGCCAGCAGCATAGGTTCCGTGGAGTCCTACAATGAGCAGTTCTTC.